The T cell receptor beta chain described here comes from a study of cytomegalovirus exposure and HLA in healthy donors. At the level of the study: Some 85 million unique TCRs, all from HLA-typed donors, were included in an early release of the data. General study points: Immune exposure information available was restricted to CMV serostatus. HLA alleles were associated with roughly 17,000 TCR beta sequences in a later analysis at 0.05 false discovery rate. A later analysis reportedly identified an Asian-associated ancestry cluster as carrying fewer N-insertions than the roughly 700-donor mean.

The primer mix had 60 Vbeta and 13 Jbeta primers. Assay used: immunoSEQ multiplex PCR; TCRdb lists only in-frame clones, some missing. The table has 130,000 or so clones, 70% to 85% seen once; the top ten hold 1.8%. This CDR3 is built from 13 residues. V lost 0 bases, J lost 5 bases, and 7 bases lay in between. Germline CDR1 reads SGHTA; CDR2 reads FQGTGA. As regards this clone: The antigen remains unidentified.

Sequencing was done on a sample of PBMCs. This chain joins TRBV7-3 and TRBJ2-5; D gene unclear. This sequence originates from a man between 18 and 29 years old in good health and CMV-seronegative. The CDR3 reads CASSLTSEETQYF. The CDR3 region has the DNA TGTGCCAGCAGCTTAACCAGCGAGGAGACCCAGTACTTC.